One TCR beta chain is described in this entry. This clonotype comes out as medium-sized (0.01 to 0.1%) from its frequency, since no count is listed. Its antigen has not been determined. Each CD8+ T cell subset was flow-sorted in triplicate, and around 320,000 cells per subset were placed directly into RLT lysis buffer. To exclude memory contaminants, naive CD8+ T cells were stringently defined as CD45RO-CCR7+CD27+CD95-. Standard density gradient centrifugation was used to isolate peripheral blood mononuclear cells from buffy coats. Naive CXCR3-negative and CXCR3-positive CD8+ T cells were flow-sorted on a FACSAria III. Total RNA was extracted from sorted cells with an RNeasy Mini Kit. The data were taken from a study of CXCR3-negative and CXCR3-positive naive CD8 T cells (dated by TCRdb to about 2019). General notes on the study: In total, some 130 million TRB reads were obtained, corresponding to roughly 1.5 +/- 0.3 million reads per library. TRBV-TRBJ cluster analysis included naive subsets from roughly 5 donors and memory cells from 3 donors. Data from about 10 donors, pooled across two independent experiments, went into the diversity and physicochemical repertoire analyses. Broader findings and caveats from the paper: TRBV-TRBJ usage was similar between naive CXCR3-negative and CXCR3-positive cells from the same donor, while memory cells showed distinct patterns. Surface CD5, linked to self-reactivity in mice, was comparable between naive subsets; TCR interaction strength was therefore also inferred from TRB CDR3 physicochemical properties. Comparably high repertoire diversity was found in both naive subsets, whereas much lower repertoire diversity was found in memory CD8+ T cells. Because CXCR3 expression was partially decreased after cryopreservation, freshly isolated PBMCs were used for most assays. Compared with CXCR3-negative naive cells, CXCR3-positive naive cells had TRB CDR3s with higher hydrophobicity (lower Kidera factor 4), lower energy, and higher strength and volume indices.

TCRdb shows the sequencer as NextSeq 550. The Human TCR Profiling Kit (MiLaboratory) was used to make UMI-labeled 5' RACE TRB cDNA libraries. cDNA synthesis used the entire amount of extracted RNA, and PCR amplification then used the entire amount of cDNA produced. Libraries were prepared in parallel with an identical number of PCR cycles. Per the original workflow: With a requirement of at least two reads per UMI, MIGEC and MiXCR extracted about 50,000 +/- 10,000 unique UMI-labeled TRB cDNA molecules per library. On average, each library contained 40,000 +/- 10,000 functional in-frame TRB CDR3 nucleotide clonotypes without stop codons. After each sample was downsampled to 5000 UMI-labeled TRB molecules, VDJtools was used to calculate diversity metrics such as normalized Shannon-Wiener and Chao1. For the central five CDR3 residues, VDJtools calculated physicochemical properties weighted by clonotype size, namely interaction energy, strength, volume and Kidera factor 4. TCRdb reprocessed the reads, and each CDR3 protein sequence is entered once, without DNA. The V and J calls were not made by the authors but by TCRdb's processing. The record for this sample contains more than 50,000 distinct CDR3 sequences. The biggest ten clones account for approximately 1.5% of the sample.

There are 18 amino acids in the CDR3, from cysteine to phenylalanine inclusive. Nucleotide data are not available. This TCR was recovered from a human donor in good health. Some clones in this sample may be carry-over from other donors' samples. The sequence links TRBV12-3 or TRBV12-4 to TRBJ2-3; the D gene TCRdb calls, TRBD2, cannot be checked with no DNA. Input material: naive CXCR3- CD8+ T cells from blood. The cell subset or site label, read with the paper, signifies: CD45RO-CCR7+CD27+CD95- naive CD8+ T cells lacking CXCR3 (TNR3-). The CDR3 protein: CASRPPGLAGRLRDTQYF.